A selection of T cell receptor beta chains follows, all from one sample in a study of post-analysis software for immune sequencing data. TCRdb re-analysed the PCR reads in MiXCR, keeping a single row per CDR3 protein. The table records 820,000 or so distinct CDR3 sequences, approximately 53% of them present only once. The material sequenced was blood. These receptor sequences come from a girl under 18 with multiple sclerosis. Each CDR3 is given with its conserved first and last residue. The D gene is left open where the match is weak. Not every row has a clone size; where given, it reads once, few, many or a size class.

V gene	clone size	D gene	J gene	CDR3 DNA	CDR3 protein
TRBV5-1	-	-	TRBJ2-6	TGCGCCAGCAGGGGCGGGAACAGTCGCCGCTCTGGGGCCAATGTCCTGACTTTC	CASRGGNSRRSGANVLTF
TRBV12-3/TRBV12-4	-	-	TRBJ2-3	TGTGCCAGCAGCGACGCTACTAGAGCTACGCAGTATTTT	CASSDATRATQYF
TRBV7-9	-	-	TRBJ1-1	TGTGCCAGCAGCTTAGGATGGGATATGAACACTGAAGCTTTCTTT	CASSLGWDMNTEAFF
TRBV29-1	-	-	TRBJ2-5	TGCAGCGTTTCGGGACATCTACAAGAGACCCAGTACTTC	CSVSGHLQETQYF
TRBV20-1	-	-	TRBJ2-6	TGCAGTGCCCGGGAACGGGACACAAGATCTGGGGCCAACGTCCTGACTTTC	CSARERDTRSGANVLTF
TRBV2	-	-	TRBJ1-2	TGTGCCAGCAGTGAAGTGGGGGGCGCAGATGGCTACACCTTC	CASSEVGGADGYTF
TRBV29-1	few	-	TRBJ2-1	TGCAGCGTCGCACCGCAGGGCGGGAAGGGGTTATACAATGAGCAGTTCTTC	CSVAPQGGKGLYNEQFF
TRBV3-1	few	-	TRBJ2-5	TGTGCCAGCAGCCAGACAAGGGGGAAGGACGTCCAAGAGACCCAGTACTTC	CASSQTRGKDVQETQYF
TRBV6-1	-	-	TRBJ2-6	TGTGCCATCGGAGCTGGGGCCAACGTCCTGACTTTC	CAIGAGANVLTF
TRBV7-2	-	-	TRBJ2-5	TGTGCCAGCAGCTTAGTGGGACGTAGTGATGGGATAGAGACCCAGTACTTC	CASSLVGRSDGIETQYF